The clone carrying this TCR beta chain was observed a handful of times. Its target is not known. MiXCR was run by TCRdb on the 5' RACE reads, yielding one entry per CDR3 protein. This table has fewer than 250,000 distinct CDR3 sequences, 6% to 8.5% appearing once. This CDR3 contains 12 residues. Germline values: CDR1 SGDLS, CDR2 YYNGEE. V was shortened by 6 bases and J by 6 bases, with 12 bases between the two germline ends. The data were taken from a study of identical twins. Study results and limitations: Beta clonotypes that were abundant in cord blood contained fewer insertions, a pattern absent from memory repertoires.

The same sample was also studied in work on yellow fever vaccine responses in identical twins. That work contributes: Reportedly, the response of twins' T cells to the vaccine seemed partly convergent, partly personalized.

The origin of this receptor is a woman under 30 in good health. The source material was CD8+ T cells sorted from blood. This chain connects TRBV9 to TRBJ1-2; D is perhaps TRBD1 (6 bases). CDR3 sequence reads: CASNNRVDGYTF. The CDR3 nucleotides read TGTGCCAGCAATAACAGGGTGGATGGCTACACCTTC. The full variable domain, with the rest looked up from reference TRBV9 and TRBJ1-2, is DSGVTQTPKHLITATGQRVTLRCSPRSGDLSVYWYQQSLDQGLQFLIQYYNGEERAKGNILERFSAQQFPDLHSELNLSSLELGDSALYFCASNNRVDGYTFGSGTRLTVV.